These 21 T cell receptor beta chains were sequenced from one sample in a study of shared clonotypes between healthy human individuals (dated by TCRdb to 2018 to 2021). Library creation used the immunoSEQ multiplex PCR assay. In its TCRdb copy, this immuneACCESS table keeps in-frame sequences only and misses some clones. Where compared with another copy, unresolved V genes explain less than half of these, and the others have no known cause. Recorded for this sample are 500,000 to 700,000 clones; about 95% of them occurred a single time. The ten largest clonotypes hold approximately 0.12% of the sample. CD8 naive samples consisted of CD45RO-negative cells that were positively selected for CCR7, yielding a CD45RA+CCR7+ population without TemRA cells. Material for sequencing was naive CD8+ T cells sorted from blood. Interpreted using the paper, the cell subset or site label stands for: CD45RA+CCR7+. The receptors were gathered from a woman aged 25 to 39 in good health.

The chain is built from TRBV11-2 and TRBJ2-1; a possible D gene is TRBD2 (5 bases). Germline CDR1 is SGHAT and CDR2 is FQNNGV. V was shortened by 3 bases and J by 4 bases, with 13 bases between the two germline ends. The CDR3 is 15 amino acids. This CDR3 reads CASSFYRGSYNEQFF. CDR3 nucleotide sequence: TGTGCCAGCAGCTTTTACCGGGGTTCGTACAATGAGCAGTTCTTC.

This chain links TRBV5-4 with TRBJ2-7, with D unresolved. The V gene lost 2 bases and the J gene lost 2 bases, with 5 bases spanning the gap. This CDR3 spans 12 amino acids. The germline CDR1 and CDR2 sequences are SGHNT and YYREEE (reference sequence). The CDR3 region has the DNA TGTGCCAGCAGCTTTACCCCCTACGAGCAGTACTTC. Translation: CASSFTPYEQYF.

The chain carries TRBV18 and TRBJ2-1, with D possibly being TRBD2 (6 bases). The CDR3 loop spans 14 amino acids. V lost 5 bases and J 5 bases, leaving 13 bases between the germline ends. The germline V gene has CDR1 KGHSH and CDR2 LQKENI. The CDR3 region is CASSEGEANNEQFF. In nucleotides, the CDR3 is TGTGCCAGCTCAGAAGGGGAGGCGAACAATGAGCAGTTCTTC.

The chain joins TRBV30 to TRBJ2-4; D is ambiguous. The CDR3 extends over 13 amino acids. V was trimmed by 7 bases and J by 1 base, leaving 11 bases between them. The germline V gene has CDR1 GTSNPN and CDR2 SVGIG (reference sequence). Here the CDR3 reads CASQGNAKNIQYF. CDR3 coding DNA: TGTGCCTCCCAAGGCAATGCCAAAAACATTCAGTACTTC.

The chain links TRBV2 to TRBJ2-6, with TRBD1 matching over 7 bases. The V gene's germline CDR1 is SNHLY and CDR2 FYNNEI. V lost 7 bases and J lost 2; bases outside the gene matches: 2. The CDR3 extends over 14 amino acids. CDR3 loop: CASNTGAGANVLTF. The DNA for the CDR3 is TGTGCCAGCAATACAGGGGCTGGGGCCAACGTCCTGACTTTC.

For the CDR3, the DNA is TGTGCCAGCAGTGATTTAACAGGGAATAGCAATCAGCCCCAGCATTTT. Translation gives CASSDLTGNSNQPQHF. The gene calls are TRBV6-1 and TRBJ1-5; D may be TRBD1 (6 bases). The V and J ends lost 3 bases and 0 bases respectively, with 12 bases between them. Germline V gives CDR1 MNHNS, CDR2 SASEGT. The CDR3 consists of 16 residues.

In its sample, this clone was seen once. Other DNA variants within this sample encode the same CDR3. The V call is TRBV9, the J call TRBJ2-7, with TRBD2 identical over 8 bases. The V segment lost 4 bases and the J segment 0 bases; nucleotides outside the gene matches: 6. CDR1 and CDR2 from the germline V gene are SGDLS and YYNGEE. This CDR3 contains 15 residues. CDR3 protein: CASSPSGSSSYEQYF. CDR3 sequence (DNA): TGTGCCAGCAGCCCTAGCGGGTCGAGCTCCTACGAGCAGTACTTC.

V usage is TRBV15 and J usage is TRBJ2-7; D possibly corresponds to TRBD2 (5 bases). Germline V gene lookup returns CDR1 LNHNV and CDR2 YYDKDF (reference sequence). CDR3 size: 14 residues. Trimming cost V 4 bases and J 6 bases, with 16 bases left between them. The CDR3 DNA sequence: TGTGCCACCAGCACCACTCCGGGGAGCTCCGAGCAGTACTTC. Its translation: CATSTTPGSSEQYF.

This chain joins TRBV29-1 and TRBJ2-1; D perhaps matches TRBD2 (5 bases). V was trimmed by 2 bases and J by 4 bases, leaving 6 bases between them. Germline V gene lookup returns CDR1 SQVTM and CDR2 ANQGSEA. This CDR3 region has 12 residues. CDR3 sequence: CSVERGYNEQFF. In nucleotides, the CDR3 is TGCAGCGTTGAAAGAGGGTACAATGAGCAGTTCTTC.

V and J are TRBV4-1 and TRBJ2-3, with D possibly matching TRBD1 (6 bases). Germline V CDR1 and CDR2: MGHRA, YSYEKL. V was pared by 4 bases and J by 6 bases, with 14 bases between. This CDR3 has 14 amino acids. The chain's CDR3 is CASSLRTVPDTQYF. The CDR3 nucleotides read TGCGCCAGCAGCCTACGGACAGTACCGGATACGCAGTATTTT.

J is TRBJ2-3 and V is TRBV4-1, with TRBD2 matching 9 bases. The germline CDR1 and CDR2 sequences are MGHRA and YSYEKL. The CDR3 loop spans 18 amino acids. The J segment lost 3 bases and the V segment lost 2 bases, leaving 12 bases of the junction unmatched. The chain's CDR3 is CASSQRGIAGAGTDTQYF. The CDR3 DNA sequence: TGCGCCAGCAGCCAAAGGGGGATAGCGGGAGCGGGTACAGATACGCAGTATTTT.

The chain uses TRBV5-6 and TRBJ2-7; 7 bases line up with TRBD2. Germline CDR1 SGHDT, CDR2 YYEEEE. V was pared by 0 bases and J by 7 bases, with 10 bases of the junction left unmatched. CDR3 length: 15 residues. For the CDR3, the DNA is TGTGCCAGCAGCTTGGAATCTGCGGGAGAGGTTGAGCAGTACTTC. Residues: CASSLESAGEVEQYF.

This rearrangement joins TRBV27 to TRBJ2-5, with D unresolved. The V and J ends lost 8 bases and 5 bases respectively, with 21 bases between them. Germline V gene lookup returns CDR1 MNHEY and CDR2 SMNVEV (reference sequence). The CDR3 runs 15 residues. The CDR3 is CASRPPLVGLETQYF. The CDR3 DNA sequence: TGTGCCAGCCGCCCCCCCCTAGTCGGTCTGGAGACCCAGTACTTC.

This chain connects TRBV9 to TRBJ1-1; TRBD1 aligns across 7 bases. Losses at the gene ends were 0 bases for V and 5 bases for J; bases not matched to a gene: 7. CDR3 length: 15 residues. The germline V gene has CDR1 SGDLS and CDR2 YYNGEE. CDR3 coding DNA: TGTGCCAGCAGCGTAGGGAAGGGGGCAGATACTGAAGCTTTCTTT. Protein sequence: CASSVGKGADTEAFF. Supplemented by reference TRBV9 and TRBJ1-1, the full variable domain reads DSGVTQTPKHLITATGQRVTLRCSPRSGDLSVYWYQQSLDQGLQFLIQYYNGEERAKGNILERFSAQQFPDLHSELNLSSLELGDSALYFCASSVGKGADTEAFFGQGTRLTVV.

V gene TRBV19 combines with J gene TRBJ2-7; possibly TRBD1 for D (5 bases). Germline V CDR1 and CDR2: LNHDA, SQIVND (reference sequence). Trimming removed 7 bases at V and 3 bases at J, with 13 bases between. The CDR3 extends over 13 amino acids. DNA for the CDR3: TGTGCCAGTAACATAGGGGCCGACTACGAGCAGTACTTC. It encodes CASNIGADYEQYF.

V and J are TRBV9 and TRBJ1-2, with a tentative D call TRBD1 (5 bases). The CDR3 is made up of 12 amino acids. Germline V gene lookup returns CDR1 SGDLS and CDR2 YYNGEE. V was clipped by 6 bases and J by 5 bases, with 11 bases between them. The CDR3 spells CASMEGAYGYTF. The CDR3 DNA is TGTGCCAGCATGGAAGGGGCGTATGGCTACACCTTC. The variable domain in full, completed from reference TRBV9 and TRBJ1-2, reads DSGVTQTPKHLITATGQRVTLRCSPRSGDLSVYWYQQSLDQGLQFLIQYYNGEERAKGNILERFSAQQFPDLHSELNLSSLELGDSALYFCASMEGAYGYTFGSGTRLTVV.

This chain links TRBV19 with TRBJ1-2, with D hard to call. Germline CDR1 reads LNHDA; CDR2 reads SQIVND (reference sequence). The CDR3 is made up of 15 amino acids. V dropped 2 bases and J dropped 5 bases, with 15 bases sitting between them. The CDR3 protein is CASSISLGSGYGYTF. Here the CDR3 DNA reads TGTGCCAGTAGTATATCCCTGGGTAGCGGGTATGGCTACACCTTC. The full variable domain, in which reference TRBV19 and TRBJ1-2 provide the parts outside the CDR3, is DGGITQSPKYLFRKEGQNVTLSCEQNLNHDAMYWYRQDPGQGLRLIYYSQIVNDFQKGDIAEGYSVSREKKESFPLTVTSAQKNPTAFYLCASSISLGSGYGYTFGSGTRLTVV.

This chain connects TRBV7-6 to TRBJ2-7; TRBD2 agrees at 10 bases. Germline CDR1 SGHVS, CDR2 FNYEAQ. J was trimmed by 0 bases and V by 6 bases; bases with no gene match: 5. The length of the CDR3 is 15 residues. CDR3 region: CASSPGLADSYEQYF. For the CDR3, the DNA is TGTGCCAGCAGTCCAGGACTAGCGGACTCCTACGAGCAGTACTTC.

The V call is TRBV28, the J call TRBJ2-3; 8 nucleotides agree with TRBD1. Looked up from germline, CDR1 is MDHEN and CDR2 is SYDVKM. Germline trimming cut 5 bases from V and 7 bases from J; bases unmatched to any gene: 11. The CDR3 contains 15 residues. CDR3 region: CASSLTRTGQNTQYF. The CDR3 DNA sequence: TGTGCCAGCAGTCTCACCCGGACAGGGCAAAATACGCAGTATTTT.

The V call is TRBV28, the J call TRBJ2-7; D is undetermined. V was pared by 2 bases and J by 3 bases, with 11 bases between. The V gene's germline CDR1 is MDHEN and CDR2 SYDVKM. This CDR3 has 14 amino acids. The CDR3 DNA reads as TGTGCCAGCAGTTTAGGCGGAACCGACTACGAGCAGTACTTC. It yields the protein CASSLGGTDYEQYF.

The chain recombines TRBV5-1 with TRBJ1-2; 9 bases line up with TRBD1. The CDR3 length is 12 residues. In germline, CDR1 is SGHRS, CDR2 YFSETQ. V gave up 7 bases and J gave up 5 bases; unmatched junction bases: 3. The CDR3 DNA follows: TGCGCCAGCGGGGACAGGGAATATGGCTACACCTTC. Its protein is CASGDREYGYTF.